These 12 T cell receptor beta chains came from one sample sequenced in a study of blood T cells in healthy people across ages. The use of a sample-barcoded 5' primer and a J-beta primer mix characterized a second PCR of roughly 7 to 12 cycles. TCRdb reprocessed the 5' RACE reads with MiXCR, giving one entry per CDR3 protein. In the table there are about 1.5 million distinct CDR3 sequences, approximately 42% of which are singletons. Sequenced input: blood. Every receptor here comes from a woman aged 18-29 years in good health.

The rearrangement uses TRBV24-1 and TRBJ2-5, with 7 bases matching TRBD2. The J segment lost 5 bases and the V segment lost 1 base, leaving 12 bases of the junction unmatched. There are 17 residues in the CDR3. From germline, CDR1 is KGHDR and CDR2 SFDVKD. The CDR3 sequence is CATSDFLSGTALETQYF. The CDR3 coding sequence is TGTGCCACCAGTGATTTCCTCAGCGGGACCGCACTTGAGACCCAGTACTTC.

This clonotype turned up a few times. This chain uses TRBV5-6 with TRBJ1-2, with 12 nucleotides matching TRBD1. The ends lost 0 bases at V and 5 bases at J; junction bases unmatched: 14. This CDR3 spans 19 amino acids. Germline lookup yields CDR1 SGHDT and CDR2 YYEEEE. Here the CDR3 DNA reads TGTGCCAGCAGCTTGGTGGCCGGGACAGGGGGCAGAGGGAAATATGGCTACACCTTC. This codes for CASSLVAGTGGRGKYGYTF.

The chain links TRBV29-1 to TRBJ1-1; D call uncertain. V was trimmed by 1 base and J by 0 bases, leaving 9 bases between them. The CDR3 has 14 amino acids. Germline CDR1 and CDR2: SQVTM and ANQGSEA. The CDR3 DNA is TGCAGCGTTGAAGGACATCTCATGAACACTGAAGCTTTCTTT. Its protein is CSVEGHLMNTEAFF.

As to this clonotype: A read error may explain this, as a much larger clone is one base away. The chain combines TRBV7-6 with TRBJ2-5; TRBD2 agrees at 10 bases. This CDR3 has 17 residues. Germline V lookup: CDR1 SGHVS, CDR2 FNYEAQ. Trimming cost V 0 bases and J 11 bases; bases outside gene matches: 15. The CDR3 sequence: CASSLAGGLAGDHEQYF. The CDR3 DNA reads TGTGCCAGCAGCTTAGCGGGGGGGCTAGCGGGAGATCATGAGCAGTACTTC.

The rearrangement joins TRBV29-1 to TRBJ2-3; TRBD1 matches 9 bases. V trimming: 4 bases; J trimming: 3 bases; junction bases outside the gene matches: 8. CDR3 length: 15 amino acids. CDR1 and CDR2 from the germline V gene are SQVTM and ANQGSEA. As DNA, the CDR3 is TGCAGCGTTGCAACGGGACAGGGAATGACAGATACGCAGTATTTT. Translation gives CSVATGQGMTDTQYF.

The sample holds a few counts of this clonotype. The V gene is TRBV7-9, the J gene TRBJ1-2, with a possible D match to TRBD1 (5 bases). Germline-derived CDR1 and CDR2 are SEHNR and FQNEAQ (reference sequence). V was shortened by 0 bases and J by 0 bases, with 11 bases between the two germline ends. CDR3 length equals 16 residues. The CDR3 loop is CASSLARDPTNYGYTF. DNA for the CDR3: TGTGCCAGCAGCTTAGCGAGGGACCCCACTAACTATGGCTACACCTTC.

The chain carries TRBV25-1 and TRBJ2-2, with 8 nucleotides matching TRBD1. The germline gives CDR1 MGHDK, CDR2 SYGVNS. The CDR3 sequence is 17 residues long. V lost 3 bases, J lost 6 bases, and 12 bases stayed unmatched. This CDR3 is CASSETRRTGSAGELFF. Written as DNA, the CDR3 is TGTGCCAGCAGTGAGACCCGGAGGACAGGGTCCGCCGGGGAGCTGTTTTTT.

This chain joins TRBV12-3 or TRBV12-4 and TRBJ1-6, with a possible D match to TRBD1 (5 bases). Deletions cut 6 bases from V and 8 bases from J, with 20 bases between. The CDR3 is 16 residues long. The CDR3 DNA follows: TGTGCCAGCAGCCCTGCGTTGGGGCTTCTCCATTCACCCCTCCACTTT. It encodes CASSPALGLLHSPLHF.

A word on this clonotype: This may be a read error: a much more frequent sequence differs by one nucleotide. The J gene is TRBJ2-7, the V gene TRBV20-1; 8 bases fit TRBD1. Trimming at V came to 6 bases and at J to 5 bases, leaving 12 bases not matched to a gene. CDR1 and CDR2 from the germline V gene are DFQATT and SNEGSKA (reference sequence). This CDR3 has 14 amino acids. The CDR3 spells CSAARTGLKNEQYF. DNA for the CDR3: TGCAGTGCGGCTCGGACAGGGTTAAAGAACGAGCAGTACTTC.

The chain couples TRBV20-1 to TRBJ1-4; the D is unclear. This CDR3 has 13 residues. The V end was cut by 3 bases, the J end by 7 bases, with 12 bases between. The germline CDR1 and CDR2 sequences are DFQATT and SNEGSKA (reference sequence). This chain's CDR3 is CSASEGRFEKLFF. In DNA form, the CDR3 reads TGCAGTGCTAGTGAAGGACGGTTTGAAAAACTGTTTTTT.

The chain couples TRBV5-1 to TRBJ1-1; possibly TRBD1 for D (6 bases). CDR3 size: 13 residues. CDR1 and CDR2 (germline): SGHRS, YFSETQ. The V end lost 6 bases, the J end lost 11 bases, and 20 bases lay between the germline ends. The CDR3 loop reads CASNDGQGRWAFF. CDR3 DNA: TGCGCCAGCAATGACGGGCAGGGGAGATGGGCTTTCTTT.

On this clonotype: The junction departs from germline at one end; a sequencing error may be responsible. The chain has TRBV5-1 and TRBJ2-1, with unresolved D. Per the germline V gene, CDR1 is SGHRS and CDR2 is YFSETQ. This CDR3 is built from 11 residues. The CDR3 DNA is TGTGCCAGCAGTGTTACCGGTGAGCAGTTCTTC. Translated: CASSVTGEQFF. The whole variable domain, filled in from reference TRBV5-1 and TRBJ2-1, reads KAGVTQTPRYLIKTRGQQVTLSCSPISGHRSVSWYQQTPGQGLQFLFEYFSETQRNKGNFPGRFSGRQFSNSRSEMNVSTLELGDSALYLCASSVTGEQFFGPGTRLTVL.